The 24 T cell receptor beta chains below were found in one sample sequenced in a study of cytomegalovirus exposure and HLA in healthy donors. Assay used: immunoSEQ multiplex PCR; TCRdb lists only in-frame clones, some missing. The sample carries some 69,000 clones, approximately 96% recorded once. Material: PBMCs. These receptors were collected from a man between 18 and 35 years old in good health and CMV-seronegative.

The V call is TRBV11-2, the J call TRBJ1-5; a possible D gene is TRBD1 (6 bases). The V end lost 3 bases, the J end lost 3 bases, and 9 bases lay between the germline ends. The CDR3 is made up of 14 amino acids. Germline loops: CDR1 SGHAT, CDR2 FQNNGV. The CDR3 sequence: CASSFTGNNQPQHF. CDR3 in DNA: TGTGCCAGCAGCTTTACAGGGAACAATCAGCCCCAGCATTTT.

The CDR3 spells CASSLGHGSSGNTIYF. In nucleotides, the CDR3 is TGCGCCAGCAGCTTGGGACATGGGAGCTCTGGAAACACCATATATTTT. The V gene is TRBV5-1, the J gene TRBJ1-3; D ambiguous. CDR3 length equals 16 residues. The V gene lost 0 bases and the J gene lost 0 bases, with 10 bases spanning the gap. Germline CDR1 is SGHRS and CDR2 is YFSETQ.

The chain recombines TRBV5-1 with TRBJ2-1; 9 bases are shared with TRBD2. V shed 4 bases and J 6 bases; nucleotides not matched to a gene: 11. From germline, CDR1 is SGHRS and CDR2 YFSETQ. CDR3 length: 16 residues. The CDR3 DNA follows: TGCGCCAGCAGCCCAGTAGCGGGAGTTGTTTCCAATGAGCAGTTCTTC. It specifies CASSPVAGVVSNEQFF. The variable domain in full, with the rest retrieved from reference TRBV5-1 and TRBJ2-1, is KAGVTQTPRYLIKTRGQQVTLSCSPISGHRSVSWYQQTPGQGLQFLFEYFSETQRNKGNFPGRFSGRQFSNSRSEMNVSTLELGDSALYLCASSPVAGVVSNEQFFGPGTRLTVL.

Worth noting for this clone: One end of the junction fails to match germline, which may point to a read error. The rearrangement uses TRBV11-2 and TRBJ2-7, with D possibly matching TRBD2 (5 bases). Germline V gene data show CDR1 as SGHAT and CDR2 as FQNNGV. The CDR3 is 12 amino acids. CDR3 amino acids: CASSLDGGGTHF. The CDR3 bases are TGTGCCAGCAGCTTAGATGGAGGAGGTACGCACTTC.

The CDR3 spells CASSVEGGERVPPDTQYF. The CDR3 coding sequence is TGTGCCAGCAGCGTAGAGGGTGGAGAGAGGGTCCCCCCAGATACGCAGTATTTT. The chain recombines TRBV9 with TRBJ2-3; tentatively, D is TRBD2 (5 bases). Germline assignment: CDR1 SGDLS and CDR2 YYNGEE. V gave up 0 bases and J gave up 4 bases, with 21 bases separating them. CDR3 length: 18 residues.

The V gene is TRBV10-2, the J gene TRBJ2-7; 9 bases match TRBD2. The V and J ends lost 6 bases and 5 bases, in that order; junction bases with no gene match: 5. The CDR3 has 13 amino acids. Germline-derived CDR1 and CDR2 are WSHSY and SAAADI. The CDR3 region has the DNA TGCGCCAGCAGGGGACTAGCCCGAGACGAGCAGTACTTC. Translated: CASRGLARDEQYF.

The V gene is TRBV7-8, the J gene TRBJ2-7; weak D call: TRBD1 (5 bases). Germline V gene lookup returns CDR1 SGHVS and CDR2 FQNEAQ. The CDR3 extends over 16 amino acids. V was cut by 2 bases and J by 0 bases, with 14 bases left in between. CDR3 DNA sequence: TGTGCCAGCAGCTTATGGGGTGGCAGGGCCTCCTACGAGCAGTACTTC. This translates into CASSLWGGRASYEQYF.

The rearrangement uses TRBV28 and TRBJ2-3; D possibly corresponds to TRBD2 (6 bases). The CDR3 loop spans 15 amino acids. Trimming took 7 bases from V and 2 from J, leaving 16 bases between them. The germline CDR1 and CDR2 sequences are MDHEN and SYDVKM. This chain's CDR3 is CASTHSSAITDTQYF. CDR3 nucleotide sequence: TGTGCCAGCACCCACTCTAGCGCGATCACAGATACGCAGTATTTT.

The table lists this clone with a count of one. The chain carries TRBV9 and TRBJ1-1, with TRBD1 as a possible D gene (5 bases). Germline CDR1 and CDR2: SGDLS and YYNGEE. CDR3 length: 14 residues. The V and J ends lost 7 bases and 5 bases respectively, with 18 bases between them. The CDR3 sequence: CASSTVGGGTEAFF. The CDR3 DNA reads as TGTGCCAGCTCAACCGTTGGGGGGGGGACTGAAGCTTTCTTT.

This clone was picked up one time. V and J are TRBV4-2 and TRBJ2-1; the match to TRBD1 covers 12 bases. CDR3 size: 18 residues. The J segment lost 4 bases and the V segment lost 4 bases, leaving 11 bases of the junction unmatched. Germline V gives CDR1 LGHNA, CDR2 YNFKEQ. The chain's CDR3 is CASSRTPGTGGGYNEQFF. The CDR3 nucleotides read TGTGCCAGCAGCCGTACCCCCGGGACAGGGGGCGGATACAATGAGCAGTTCTTC.

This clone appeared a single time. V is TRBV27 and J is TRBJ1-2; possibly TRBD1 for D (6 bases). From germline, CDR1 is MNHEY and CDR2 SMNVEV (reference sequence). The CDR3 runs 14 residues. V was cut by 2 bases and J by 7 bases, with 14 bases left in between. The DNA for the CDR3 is TGTGCCAGCAGTTTACGCTCAGGGGCGGGTGGCTACACCTTC. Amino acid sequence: CASSLRSGAGGYTF.

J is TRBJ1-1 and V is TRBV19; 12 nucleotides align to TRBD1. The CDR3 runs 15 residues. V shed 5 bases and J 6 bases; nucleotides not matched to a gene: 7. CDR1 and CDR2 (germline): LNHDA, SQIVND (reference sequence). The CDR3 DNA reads TGTGCCAGTAGTCTTTTGGGACAGGGGGCTTCTGAAGCTTTCTTT. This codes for CASSLLGQGASEAFF.

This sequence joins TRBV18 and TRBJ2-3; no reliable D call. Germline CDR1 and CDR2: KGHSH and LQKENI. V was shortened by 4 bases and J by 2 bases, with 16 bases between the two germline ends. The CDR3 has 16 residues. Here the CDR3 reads CASSRFGSAYTDTQYF. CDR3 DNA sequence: TGTGCCAGCTCACGTTTCGGGTCAGCCTACACAGATACGCAGTATTTT.

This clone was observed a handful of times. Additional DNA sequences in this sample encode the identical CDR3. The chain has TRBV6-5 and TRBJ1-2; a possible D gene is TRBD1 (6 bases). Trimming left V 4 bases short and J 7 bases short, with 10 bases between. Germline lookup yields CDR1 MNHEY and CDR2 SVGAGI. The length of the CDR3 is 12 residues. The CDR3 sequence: CASSLTGIGYTF. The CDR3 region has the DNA TGTGCCAGCAGTTTAACAGGGATTGGCTACACCTTC.

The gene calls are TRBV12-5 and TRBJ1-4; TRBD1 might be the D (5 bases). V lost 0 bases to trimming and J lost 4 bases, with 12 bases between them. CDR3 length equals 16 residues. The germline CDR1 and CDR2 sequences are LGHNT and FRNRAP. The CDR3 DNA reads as TGTGCTAGTGGTTTGGTTCTTGGGGCCCATAATGAAAAACTGTTTTTT. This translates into CASGLVLGAHNEKLFF.

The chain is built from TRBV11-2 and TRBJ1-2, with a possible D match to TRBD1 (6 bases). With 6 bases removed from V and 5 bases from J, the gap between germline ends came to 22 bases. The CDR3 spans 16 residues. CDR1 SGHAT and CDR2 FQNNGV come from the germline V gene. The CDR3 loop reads CASSSTGTLSFYGYTF. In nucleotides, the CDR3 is TGTGCCAGCAGTTCAACCGGGACACTATCCTTTTATGGCTACACCTTC.

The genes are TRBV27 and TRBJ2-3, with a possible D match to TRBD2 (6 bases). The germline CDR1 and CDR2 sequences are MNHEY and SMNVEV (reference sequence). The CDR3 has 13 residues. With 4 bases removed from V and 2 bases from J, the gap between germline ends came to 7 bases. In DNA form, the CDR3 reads TGTGCCAGCAGTTGGGGACTCACAGATACGCAGTATTTT. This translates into CASSWGLTDTQYF.

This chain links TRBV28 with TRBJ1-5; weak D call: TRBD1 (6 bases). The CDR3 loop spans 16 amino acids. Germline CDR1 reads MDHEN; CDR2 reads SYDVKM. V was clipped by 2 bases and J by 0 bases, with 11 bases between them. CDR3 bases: TGTGCCAGCAGTTTACTGACAGGATTTAGCAATCAGCCCCAGCATTTT. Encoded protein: CASSLLTGFSNQPQHF.

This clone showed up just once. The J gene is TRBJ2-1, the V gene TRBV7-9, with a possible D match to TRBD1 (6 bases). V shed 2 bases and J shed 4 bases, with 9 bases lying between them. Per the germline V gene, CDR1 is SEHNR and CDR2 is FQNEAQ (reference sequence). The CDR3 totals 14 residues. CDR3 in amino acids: CASSLWQGYNEQFF. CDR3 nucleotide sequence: TGTGCCAGCAGCTTATGGCAGGGGTACAATGAGCAGTTCTTC.

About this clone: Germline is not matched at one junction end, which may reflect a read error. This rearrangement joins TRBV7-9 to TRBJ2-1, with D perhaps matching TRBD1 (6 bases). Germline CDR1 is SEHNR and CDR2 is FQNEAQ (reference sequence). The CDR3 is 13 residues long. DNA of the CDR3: TGTGCCAGCAGCTTAGATCCCCAGGGGCGCTTAGTCTTC. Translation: CASSLDPQGRLVF.

The CDR3 DNA sequence: TGTGCCAGCAGTTTATCAGGGGGCGGGAATGGCGAGCAGTACTTC. Encoded protein: CASSLSGGGNGEQYF. The genes are TRBV28 and TRBJ2-7; 8 bases are shared with TRBD1. Per germline, CDR1 MDHEN and CDR2 SYDVKM. There are 15 residues in the CDR3. The junction had 8 bases not matched to a gene; V was cut back by 1 base and J by 6 bases.

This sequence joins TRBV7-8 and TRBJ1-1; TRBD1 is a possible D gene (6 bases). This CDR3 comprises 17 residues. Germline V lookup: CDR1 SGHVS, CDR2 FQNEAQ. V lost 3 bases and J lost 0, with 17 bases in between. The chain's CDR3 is CASSFPGAGALNTEAFF. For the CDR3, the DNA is TGTGCCAGCAGCTTCCCAGGGGCCGGGGCTTTGAACACTGAAGCTTTCTTT.

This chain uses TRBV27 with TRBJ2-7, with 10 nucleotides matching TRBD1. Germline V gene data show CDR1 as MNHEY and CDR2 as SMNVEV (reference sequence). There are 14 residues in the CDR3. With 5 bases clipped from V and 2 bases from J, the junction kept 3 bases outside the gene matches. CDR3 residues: CASSPGQGAYEQYF. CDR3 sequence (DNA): TGTGCCAGCAGTCCTGGACAGGGGGCCTACGAGCAGTACTTC.

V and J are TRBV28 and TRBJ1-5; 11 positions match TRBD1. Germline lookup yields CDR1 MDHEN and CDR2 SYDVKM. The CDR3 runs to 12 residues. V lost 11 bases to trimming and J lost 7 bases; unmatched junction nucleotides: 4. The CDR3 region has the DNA TGTGCCGGACAGGGGGCTGCGCAGCCCCAGCATTTT. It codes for CAGQGAAQPQHF.